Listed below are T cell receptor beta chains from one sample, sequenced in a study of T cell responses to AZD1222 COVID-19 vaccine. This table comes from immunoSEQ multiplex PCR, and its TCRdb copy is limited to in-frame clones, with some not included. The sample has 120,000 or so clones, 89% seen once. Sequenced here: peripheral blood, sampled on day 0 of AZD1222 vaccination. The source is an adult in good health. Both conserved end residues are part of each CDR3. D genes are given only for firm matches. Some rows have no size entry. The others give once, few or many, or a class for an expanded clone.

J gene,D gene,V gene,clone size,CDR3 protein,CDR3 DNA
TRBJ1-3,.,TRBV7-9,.,CASSLEPGRRGNTIYF,TGTGCCAGCAGCTTAGAACCCGGGAGGCGTGGAAACACCATATATTTT
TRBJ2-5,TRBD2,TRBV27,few,CASSSGLAGGPGQETQYF,TGTGCCAGCAGTTCCGGACTAGCGGGAGGGCCGGGGCAAGAGACCCAGTACTTC
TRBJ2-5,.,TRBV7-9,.,CASNPIRETQYF,TGTGCCAGCAACCCTATTAGGGAGACCCAGTACTTC
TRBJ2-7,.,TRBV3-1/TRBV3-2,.,CASSQTWTGILRYEQYF,TGTGCCAGCAGCCAAACCTGGACGGGAATCCTACGCTACGAGCAGTACTTC
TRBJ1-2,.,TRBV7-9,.,CASSLLGGAYGYTF,TGTGCCAGCAGCTTACTTGGGGGCGCCTATGGCTACACCTTC
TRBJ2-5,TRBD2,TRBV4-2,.,CASSQGGETQYF,TGTGCCAGCAGCCAGGGGGGGGAGACCCAGTACTTC
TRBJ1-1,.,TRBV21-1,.,CASSKEAGDTEAFF,TGTGCCAGCAGCAAAGAGGCGGGGGACACTGAAGCTTTCTTT
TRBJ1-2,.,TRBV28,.,CASRLAGSGYTF,TGTGCCAGCAGACTTGCGGGATCCGGCTACACCTTC
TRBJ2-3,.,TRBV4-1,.,CASSHAPADTQYF,TGCGCCAGCAGCCATGCCCCGGCAGATACGCAGTATTTT
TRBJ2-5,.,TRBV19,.,CASSITFRPGQETQYF,TGTGCCAGTAGTATAACTTTCCGGCCAGGCCAAGAGACCCAGTACTTC
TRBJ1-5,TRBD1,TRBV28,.,CASSEQGEPQHF,TGTGCCAGCAGTGAACAGGGGGAGCCCCAGCATTTT